A selection of T cell receptor beta chains follows, all from one sample in a study of CD8+CD57+ T cells in acquired aplastic anemia. TCRdb itself ran the reads through MiXCR, one entry per CDR3 protein. This sample has 160,000 or so distinct CDR3 sequences, with about half found just once. Sequences were obtained from sorted CD4+, CD8+, or CD8+CD57+ T cells (not recorded which) from PBMCs. The source is a human donor with aplastic anemia. Both conserved end residues are part of each CDR3. The D gene is left open where the match is weak. Clone size, where shown, is once, few, many, or a class for clones that have expanded.

clone_size	v_call	d_call	j_call	cdr3_aa
NA	TRBV2	NA	TRBJ1-2	CASRNSLMGYTF
NA	TRBV7-9	NA	TRBJ1-2	CASSLVRGGNGYTF
NA	TRBV24-1	TRBD1	TRBJ1-6	CATSSQGAESPLHF
NA	TRBV29-1	NA	TRBJ1-5	CSAPLQGLETQHF
many	TRBV7-9	NA	TRBJ1-2	CASSVRDAGYTF
NA	TRBV27	TRBD2	TRBJ2-1	CASSRTSGGIGDEQFF
many	TRBV4-1	TRBD1	TRBJ1-1	CASSHGQGLNTEAFF
NA	TRBV11-2	TRBD1	TRBJ2-1	CASSLGQGPYNEQFF
NA	TRBV19	TRBD1	TRBJ1-4	CATKLTGVEKLFF
NA	TRBV25-1	NA	TRBJ2-1	CASSSYGGAASNERFF
NA	TRBV20-1	NA	TRBJ2-7	CSATGGLAEQYF
NA	TRBV10-3	TRBD1	TRBJ1-2	CAISKPGTGFGYTF
many	TRBV7-3	NA	TRBJ2-7	CASSSQGGHPGGLYF
NA	TRBV7-2	NA	TRBJ1-2	CASSLDATYGYTF
many	TRBV4-3	NA	TRBJ1-1	CASSLLGRTEAFF
few	TRBV7-2	NA	TRBJ1-5	CASSLRAGGNQPQHF
many	TRBV6-1	NA	TRBJ1-2	CASSEVEGSGYTF
few	TRBV28	TRBD1	TRBJ1-1	CASSSDRGRGDTEAFF
NA	TRBV24-1	NA	TRBJ1-5	CATSTKRSNQPQRF
NA	TRBV20-1	NA	TRBJ1-6	CSARDVARVGSSPPHF
NA	TRBV6-2/TRBV6-3	NA	TRBJ2-5	CASSYSKGPGVAETQYF
NA	TRBV10-2	NA	TRBJ2-7	CASSELRGGIEQYF
NA	TRBV7-2	NA	TRBJ1-1	CANTRENTEAFF
once	TRBV10-1	NA	TRBJ2-7	CASSPEAGTPEQYF
NA	TRBV10-3	TRBD1	TRBJ1-6	CAIRQGVDNSPLHF
NA	TRBV25-1	NA	TRBJ2-7	CATKSIADAYEQYF
NA	TRBV19	NA	TRBJ1-2	CASTPTPGADRYGYTF
many	TRBV4-2	NA	TRBJ1-4	CASSQYDEKLFF
NA	TRBV20-1	TRBD2	TRBJ2-1	CSARTSGRNEQFF
NA	TRBV25-1	TRBD1	TRBJ1-6	CASSPPTGVGSPLHF
NA	TRBV9	NA	TRBJ1-6	CASSVDWQGYNSPLHF
NA	TRBV10-3	NA	TRBJ2-7	CATTRGRGAIEQYF
many	TRBV20-1	NA	TRBJ2-5	CSASRAGTQETQYF
many	TRBV4-1	TRBD2	TRBJ2-1	CASSFRTSRDNEQFF
NA	TRBV20-1	TRBD2	TRBJ2-3	CSARLAGATDTQYF
NA	TRBV2	NA	TRBJ2-1	CASSESRGWEEQFF
NA	TRBV11-1	TRBD2	TRBJ2-1	CASRDSVAGSNEQFF
NA	TRBV10-2	TRBD1	TRBJ1-2	CASMGHGQGTSYTF
NA	TRBV4-1	NA	TRBJ2-7	CASSRDTDFYEQYF
NA	TRBV5-4	NA	TRBJ2-5	CANSLGGQDGTQYF
many	TRBV20-1	TRBD1	TRBJ1-5	CSASSPDRGSDPQHF
NA	TRBV2	NA	TRBJ2-7	CASSVWAREQYF
NA	TRBV7-3	TRBD1	TRBJ2-5	CASSPRSRDRGRGETQYF
NA	TRBV2	NA	TRBJ2-1	CASSESLVSYNEQFF
few	TRBV18	NA	TRBJ1-2	CASSPRERGDGYTF
many	TRBV18	NA	TRBJ1-2	CASSPGVGSYGYTF
many	TRBV6-1	NA	TRBJ2-2	CASVRRGTGELFF
many	TRBV19	NA	TRBJ1-1	CASSTIGDNEAFF
NA	TRBV19	TRBD1	TRBJ1-6	CASSSTGATPLHF
NA	TRBV7-2	NA	TRBJ2-3	CASSLGAATDTQYF
many	TRBV29-1	TRBD1	TRBJ1-3	CSVDGTASGNTIYF